The 20 T cell receptor beta chains reported below all come from one sample, sequenced in a study of OX40 agonist ivuxolimab in advanced cancers. The method was immunoSEQ multiplex PCR; TCRdb's version includes in-frame clones alone and lacks a portion of them. The table records approximately 58,000 clones, approximately 84% of them present only once. Sequencing was performed on CD4+ or CD8+ T cells sorted from blood, taken in a trial of the OX40 agonist ivuxolimab. The receptors here all came from an adult with an advanced solid tumor such as melanoma, head and neck, liver or kidney cancer.

The CDR3 region has the DNA TGCGCCAGCAGTCCGGGACTAGCGGGAGTGGGGGGGGAGACCCAGTACTTC. It translates to CASSPGLAGVGGETQYF. The gene calls are TRBV23-1 and TRBJ2-5, with TRBD2 identical over 14 bases. TRBV23-1 is assigned to the ORF class and has an uncertain function. The ends lost 4 bases at V and 5 bases at J; junction bases unmatched: 9. The CDR3 is 17 amino acids.

The genes are TRBV7-8 and TRBJ1-4; unclear D gene. Deletions cut 5 bases from V and 6 bases from J, with 16 bases between. CDR3 length: 15 amino acids. Germline V CDR1 and CDR2: SGHVS, FQNEAQ. Here the CDR3 DNA reads TGTGCCAGCAGCCCCGACCGGGGTTTTTATGAAAAACTGTTTTTT. Residues: CASSPDRGFYEKLFF.

The rearrangement links TRBV9 to TRBJ2-2, with D possibly matching TRBD2 (7 bases). CDR1 and CDR2 from the germline V gene are SGDLS and YYNGEE. The CDR3 covers 17 residues. Trimming stripped 4 bases from V and 4 bases from J, with 20 bases between. The CDR3 loop is CASSKKTRGAGTGELFF. The CDR3 bases are TGTGCCAGCAGCAAAAAAACCCGGGGGGCCGGCACCGGGGAGCTGTTTTTT.

The chain recombines TRBV28 with TRBJ2-3; 10 positions match TRBD1. The CDR3 sequence is 14 residues long. The trim removed 5 bases at V and 4 bases at J, leaving 3 bases unmatched. Germline CDR1 MDHEN, CDR2 SYDVKM. CDR3 in amino acids: CASSEDRGADTQYF. DNA of the CDR3: TGTGCCAGCAGTGAGGACAGGGGGGCAGATACGCAGTATTTT. Looking up the rest from reference TRBV28 and TRBJ2-3 gives the full variable domain: DVKVTQSSRYLVKRTGEKVFLECVQDMDHENMFWYRQDPGLGLRLIYFSYDVKMKEKGDIPEGYSVSREKKERFSLILESASTNQTSMYLCASSEDRGADTQYFGPGTRLTVL.

The CDR3 reads CASSPPPGGQEQYF. The CDR3 DNA sequence: TGTGCCAGCTCACCACCGCCAGGGGGCCAAGAGCAGTACTTC. This chain joins TRBV18 and TRBJ2-7; 8 nucleotides agree with TRBD1. The CDR3 runs 14 residues. The J segment lost 7 bases and the V segment lost 0 bases, leaving 5 bases of the junction unmatched. Germline loops: CDR1 KGHSH, CDR2 LQKENI.

The chain is built from TRBV7-6 and TRBJ2-2, with 7 bases lining up with TRBD1. V lost 4 bases, J lost 6 bases, and 8 bases stayed unmatched. This CDR3 has 15 amino acids. Germline CDR1 reads SGHVS; CDR2 reads FNYEAQ. CDR3 nucleotides: TGTGCCAGCAGCTCCCACTTCGACAGGGCCGGGGAGCTGTTTTTT. Its protein product is CASSSHFDRAGELFF.

The genes are TRBV28 and TRBJ1-2, with D possibly being TRBD1 (5 bases). V gave up 5 bases and J gave up 3 bases, with 19 bases separating them. The CDR3 totals 16 residues. Germline CDR1 MDHEN, CDR2 SYDVKM. The CDR3 loop is CASSPPTIDSDYGYTF. The CDR3 DNA follows: TGTGCCAGCAGTCCTCCCACAATTGACAGCGACTATGGCTACACCTTC.

V is TRBV5-1 and J is TRBJ2-3; unclear D gene. Looked up from germline, CDR1 is SGHRS and CDR2 is YFSETQ. This CDR3 comprises 14 residues. V was trimmed by 0 bases and J by 2 bases, leaving 7 bases between them. CDR3 coding DNA: TGCGCCAGCAGCTTGGGCGCGTTCACAGATACGCAGTATTTT. The encoded protein is CASSLGAFTDTQYF.

The chain has TRBV6-6 and TRBJ1-2; TRBD1 agrees at 7 bases. Germline CDR1 reads MNHNY; CDR2 reads SVGAGI (reference sequence). The V segment lost 6 bases and the J segment 8 bases; nucleotides outside the gene matches: 12. The CDR3 spans 14 residues. DNA of the CDR3: TGTGCCAGCAGCCCTCCCGACAGGGTTCGGGGCTACACCTTC. This sequence encodes CASSPPDRVRGYTF.

The genes are TRBV19 and TRBJ2-7, with TRBD1 matching 7 bases. Looked up from germline, CDR1 is LNHDA and CDR2 is SQIVND (reference sequence). The CDR3 covers 15 residues. After removal of 5 bases from V and 5 bases from J, the junction contained 12 bases not matched to a gene. CDR3 sequence: CASSRPDRAPNEQYF. CDR3 bases: TGTGCCAGTAGTCGTCCCGACAGGGCCCCCAACGAGCAGTACTTC.

This clone was seen more than once but under ten times. The gene calls are TRBV11-2 and TRBJ2-5, with a weak D call TRBD2 (5 bases). The V end lost 2 bases, the J end lost 5 bases, and 15 bases lay between the germline ends. The germline V gene encodes CDR1 SGHAT and CDR2 FQNNGV. CDR3 size: 15 residues. DNA of the CDR3: TGTGCCAGCAGCTTAAGCCCCGGGGTTCATGAGACCCAGTACTTC. It is translated as CASSLSPGVHETQYF.

V and J are TRBV11-1 and TRBJ2-7; D gene unclear. The V and J ends lost 5 bases and 2 bases respectively, with 19 bases between them. The CDR3 runs to 16 residues. Per the germline V gene, CDR1 is SGHAT and CDR2 is FQDESV (reference sequence). CDR3 residues: CASSATQGLRTYEQYF. CDR3 in DNA: TGTGCCAGCAGCGCTACGCAAGGATTACGGACCTACGAGCAGTACTTC.

The V gene is TRBV13, the J gene TRBJ2-5, with no clear D. Trimming pared 5 bases from V and 3 bases from J, leaving 19 bases between. The CDR3 is made up of 16 amino acids. Germline V gives CDR1 PRHDT, CDR2 FYEKMQ (reference sequence). CDR3 DNA sequence: TGTGCCAGCAGCCGACGGGCTCCCAAGCCAAAAGAGACCCAGTACTTC. This codes for CASSRRAPKPKETQYF.

This clone occurred a few times. The chain has TRBV30 and TRBJ1-2; 8 bases fit TRBD1. Germline CDR1 GTSNPN, CDR2 SVGIG (reference sequence). V was pared by 3 bases and J by 3 bases, with 12 bases of the junction left unmatched. The CDR3 is 16 amino acids. The CDR3 protein is CAWRSVWRTGHYGYTF. The CDR3 DNA reads TGTGCCTGGAGGTCCGTTTGGCGGACAGGGCACTATGGCTACACCTTC. The whole variable domain, filled in from reference TRBV30 and TRBJ1-2, reads SQTIHQWPATLVQPVGSPLSLECTVEGTSNPNLYWYRQAAGRGLQLLFYSVGIGQISSEVPQNLSASRPQDRQFILSSKKLLLSDSGFYLCAWRSVWRTGHYGYTFGSGTRLTVV.

This clone was observed once. This chain links TRBV4-1 with TRBJ2-7; D might be TRBD1 or TRBD2, each matching 5 bases. V was cut by 0 bases and J by 4 bases, with 19 bases left in between. This CDR3 contains 17 residues. Germline CDR1 and CDR2: MGHRA and YSYEKL. CDR3 region: CASSQEGVYRGWYEQYF. The CDR3, as DNA: TGCGCCAGCAGCCAAGAAGGGGTCTATCGGGGTTGGTACGAGCAGTACTTC.

The V and J genes are TRBV7-9 and TRBJ2-5, with D tentatively TRBD2 (5 bases). V was cut by 8 bases and J by 11 bases, with 12 bases left in between. From germline, CDR1 is SEHNR and CDR2 FQNEAQ (reference sequence). The CDR3 covers 10 residues. The CDR3 nucleotides read TGTGCCAGCGCGGGCTTGGAGCAGTACTTC. Its protein is CASAGLEQYF. Drawing the rest from reference TRBV7-9 and TRBJ2-5, the complete variable domain is DTGVSQNPRHKITKRGQNVTFRCDPISEHNRLYWYRQTLGQGPEFLTYFQNEAQLEKSRLLSDRFSAERPKGSFSTLEIQRTEQGDSAMYLCASAGLEQYFGPGTRLLVL.

This chain links TRBV7-6 with TRBJ2-3; D ambiguous. The CDR3 totals 13 residues. V was shortened by 1 base and J by 4 bases, with 6 bases between the two germline ends. Germline values: CDR1 SGHVS, CDR2 FNYEAQ. The CDR3 region has the DNA TGTGCCAGCAGCTTAGAGAGTTCAGATACGCAGTATTTT. This codes for CASSLESSDTQYF.

The V gene is TRBV19, the J gene TRBJ1-4; 7 bases fit TRBD1. Germline V gene data show CDR1 as LNHDA and CDR2 as SQIVND (reference sequence). The CDR3 length is 12 residues. Trimming at V came to 5 bases and at J to 7 bases, leaving 1 base not matched to a gene. CDR3 nucleotide sequence: TGTGCCAGTAGTCGACAGGGTGAAAAACTGTTTTTT. Protein: CASSRQGEKLFF.

Comments on this clone: One end of the junction fails to match germline, which may point to a read error. The chain uses TRBV28 and TRBJ1-1; maybe TRBD1 (5 bases). Per germline, CDR1 MDHEN and CDR2 SYDVKM. The CDR3 is 14 residues long. This CDR3 is CASSSPTENAEAFF. Written as DNA, the CDR3 is TGTGCCAGCAGTTCCCCGACAGAGAACGCTGAAGCTTTCTTT.

The chain is built from TRBV6-1 and TRBJ1-1; D is unclear. Trimming left V 2 bases short and J 7 bases short, with 11 bases between. CDR3 length: 13 residues. The V gene's germline CDR1 is MNHNS and CDR2 SASEGT. The CDR3 loop reads CASSELGRGEAFF. CDR3 DNA: TGTGCCAGCAGTGAACTAGGACGGGGTGAAGCTTTCTTT.